Presented here are 13 T cell receptor beta chains from one specimen sequenced in a study of cytomegalovirus exposure and HLA in healthy donors. 13 Jbeta primers and 60 Vbeta primers were used for the PCR. Profiled with immunoSEQ multiplex PCR; TCRdb holds only in-frame clones, not every one. The repertoire consists of about 63,000 clones, with 65% to 80% occurring once and the leading ten covering just under 3%. The sequencing input was PBMCs. These receptors were obtained from a woman in her twenties or thirties in good health and CMV-seronegative.

A remark on this clone: The junction departs from the called germline gene at one end, perhaps through a read error. The CDR3 sequence is CASSLGAGWNQPQRF. The CDR3 DNA follows: TGTGCCAGCAGCTTGGGAGCAGGGTGGAATCAGCCCCAGCGTTTT. The chain uses TRBV5-8 and TRBJ1-5, with a tentative D call TRBD1 (5 bases). Germline V gene sequence: CDR1 SGHTS, CDR2 YDEGEE. This CDR3 has 15 amino acids.

V is TRBV29-1 and J is TRBJ2-1, with D maybe TRBD2 (6 bases). Trimming took 7 bases from V and 5 from J, leaving 15 bases between them. Germline lookup yields CDR1 SQVTM and CDR2 ANQGSEA. CDR3 length: 13 amino acids. CDR3 protein: CSGGLRGNNEQFF. The CDR3 DNA sequence: TGCAGCGGCGGACTAAGAGGGAACAATGAGCAGTTCTTC.

This chain connects TRBV6-1 to TRBJ1-1, with a weak D call TRBD1 (6 bases). This CDR3 is 16 amino acids long. The germline V and J ends were trimmed by 3 bases and 4 bases, with 18 bases remaining between them. Germline V gene lookup returns CDR1 MNHNS and CDR2 SASEGT. CDR3 region: CASSERGRGVSTEAFF. DNA of the CDR3: TGTGCCAGCAGTGAGCGGGGGCGGGGTGTGAGCACTGAAGCTTTCTTT.

V usage is TRBV7-2 and J usage is TRBJ1-1; D unresolved. The CDR3 totals 14 residues. The germline V gene has CDR1 SGHTA and CDR2 FQGNSA. V lost 5 bases to trimming and J lost 6 bases, with 16 bases between them. CDR3 DNA sequence: TGTGCCAGCAGCGGTACCGGGATAGGTGCTGAAGCTTTCTTT. It yields the protein CASSGTGIGAEAFF. The full variable domain, completed using reference TRBV7-2 and TRBJ1-1, is GAGVSQSPSNKVTEKGKDVELRCDPISGHTALYWYRQSLGQGLEFLIYFQGNSAPDKSGLPSDRFSAERTGGSVSTLTIQRTQQEDSAVYLCASSGTGIGAEAFFGQGTRLTVV.

V gene TRBV6-1 combines with J gene TRBJ2-1, with D tentatively TRBD1 (5 bases). The CDR3 runs to 13 residues. Germline CDR1 and CDR2: MNHNS and SASEGT. V was cut by 7 bases and J by 0 bases, with 7 bases left in between. The CDR3: CASIRDSYNEQFF. In DNA form, the CDR3 reads TGTGCCAGCATCAGGGACTCCTACAATGAGCAGTTCTTC.

The CDR3 here is CASSYSHGYTF. The CDR3 coding sequence is TGCGCCAGCTCGTACTCACATGGCTACACCTTC. This sequence joins TRBV23-1 and TRBJ1-2; D gene ambiguous. TRBV23-1 counts as an open reading frame of uncertain function. The germline V and J ends were trimmed by 8 bases and 6 bases, with 10 bases remaining between them. This CDR3 region has 11 residues.

The chain combines TRBV6-5 with TRBJ1-1; the D gene is possibly TRBD1 (5 bases). The CDR3 runs 15 residues. CDR1 is MNHEY and CDR2 is SVGAGI in the germline V gene. The V end lost 0 bases, the J end lost 4 bases, and 12 bases lay between the germline ends. In nucleotides, the CDR3 is TGTGCCAGCAGTTACTCGACGGGGGGGGTCACTGAAGCTTTCTTT. This encodes CASSYSTGGVTEAFF.

The chain joins TRBV7-2 to TRBJ2-3; D gene uncertain. The ends were cut back, 3 bases at V and 0 bases at J, with 10 bases in the middle. The CDR3 has 15 residues. From germline, CDR1 is SGHTA and CDR2 FQGNSA. The CDR3 region is CASSFSAVSTDTQYF. In nucleotides, the CDR3 is TGTGCCAGCAGCTTTTCGGCGGTAAGCACAGATACGCAGTATTTT.

The chain carries TRBV11-2 and TRBJ2-3, with TRBD1 identical over 7 bases. CDR1 is SGHAT, CDR2 FQNNGV, per germline. This CDR3 is 15 amino acids long. Losses at the gene ends were 5 bases for V and 2 bases for J; bases not matched to a gene: 7. The CDR3 DNA sequence: TGTGCCAGCAGCGCCCGGGACAGCCACACAGATACGCAGTATTTT. Amino acid sequence: CASSARDSHTDTQYF. Full variable domain (rest looked up from reference TRBV11-2 and TRBJ2-3): EAGVAQSPRYKIIEKRQSVAFWCNPISGHATLYWYQQILGQGPKLLIQFQNNGVVDDSQLPKDRFSAERLKGVDSTLKIQPAKLEDSAVYLCASSARDSHTDTQYFGPGTRLTVL.

This chain joins TRBV30 and TRBJ1-1, with a tentative D call TRBD1 (5 bases). Trimming cost V 5 bases and J 1 base, with 11 bases left between them. The CDR3 is 13 amino acids. CDR1 GTSNPN and CDR2 SVGIG come from the germline V gene (reference sequence). DNA for the CDR3: TGTGCCTGGGCGACAGATTCGAACACTGAAGCTTTCTTT. Translated: CAWATDSNTEAFF.

The chain has TRBV19 and TRBJ1-1; D call uncertain. The CDR3 is made up of 16 amino acids. V was pared by 8 bases and J by 3 bases, with 22 bases between. Germline-derived CDR1 and CDR2 are LNHDA and SQIVND (reference sequence). The CDR3: CASALRTSNGDTEAFF. The CDR3 bases are TGTGCCAGTGCCCTTAGGACGTCAAACGGGGACACTGAAGCTTTCTTT.

V gene TRBV6-6 combines with J gene TRBJ1-5; D possibly corresponds to TRBD1 (5 bases). Trimming took off 5 bases at V and 4 bases at J, with 18 bases between the two ends. Germline V gene lookup returns CDR1 MNHNY and CDR2 SVGAGI (reference sequence). The length of the CDR3 is 16 residues. The CDR3 loop is CASSTRQAQGNQPQHF. Written as DNA, the CDR3 is TGTGCCAGCAGTACACGACAAGCCCAGGGAAATCAGCCCCAGCATTTT.

The chain is built from TRBV11-2 and TRBJ2-7; weak D call: TRBD1 (6 bases). CDR3 size: 15 residues. Germline CDR1 SGHAT, CDR2 FQNNGV. V was clipped by 4 bases and J by 3 bases, with 16 bases between them. The CDR3 is CASSSPDRYIYEQYF. The CDR3, as DNA: TGTGCCAGCAGCTCCCCGGACAGATATATCTACGAGCAGTACTTC.